The present T cell receptor beta chain was sequenced within a study of T cell repertoires in cytomegalovirus infection. Study background: Public TCR beta signatures were indicative of both CMV infection and a matching HLA type.

This clonotype was seen a handful of times. Its specificity is unknown. Study-level findings and limits: The response measured ex vivo was dominated by TCR beta clonotypes (HLA-C-restricted and CMV-specific).

This CDR3 is 16 amino acids long. The V and J ends lost 2 bases and 1 base, in that order; junction bases with no gene match: 3. One entry per CDR3 protein results from TCRdb running MiXCR on the reads. In the table there are 90,000 to 130,000 distinct CDR3 sequences, around 10% of which are singletons. This sequence originates from a human donor in good health (CMV status not recorded). Some clones in this sample may be carry-over from other donors' samples. Sequenced: PBMCs, sequenced either directly or after in vitro stimulation (not recorded which). V and J are TRBV23-1 and TRBJ1-5; the match to TRBD1 covers 9 bases. TRBV23-1 carries the ORF label, with uncertain function. CDR3 sequence reads: CASSQTGTGSNQPQHF. The CDR3 DNA is TGCGCCAGCAGTCAAACCGGGACAGGGAGCAATCAGCCCCAGCATTTT.